A single sample gave rise to the 3 T cell receptor beta chains below, sequenced in a study of CD8 T cells in ankylosing spondylitis. General study results and limits: A TCR beta motif of eight or nine highly homologous variants seemed to mark ankylosing spondylitis blood.

Antigen specificity for these receptors is unknown. TCRdb redid the calling of the 5' RACE reads with MiXCR, one entry per CDR3 protein. The sample records 750,000 to 850,000 distinct CDR3 sequences, approximately 10% being singletons. The specimen sequenced was blood, either unsorted or a sorted T cell fraction (not recorded which). The receptors derive from a male donor with ankylosing spondylitis.

There are many counts of this clonotype. This chain connects TRBV24-1 to TRBJ2-1, with D perhaps matching TRBD1 (6 bases). Germline CDR1 and CDR2: KGHDR and SFDVKD. V was trimmed by 2 bases and J by 3 bases, leaving 13 bases between them. The CDR3 is 16 residues long. CDR3 region: CATSDSGGRSYNEQFF. Here the CDR3 DNA reads TGTGCCACCAGTGATTCTGGGGGCAGGAGCTACAATGAGCAGTTCTTC.

The rearrangement links TRBV20-1 to TRBJ1-6; no reliable D call. The V and J ends lost 6 bases and 3 bases respectively, with 9 bases between them. CDR1 and CDR2 (germline): DFQATT, SNEGSKA (reference sequence). This CDR3 has 13 amino acids. In DNA, the CDR3 is TGCAGTGCCCGGGCCTTCTATAATTCACCCCTCCACTTT. Protein: CSARAFYNSPLHF.

This clonotype was counted only a few times. The J gene is TRBJ2-3, the V gene TRBV7-2, with unresolved D. Germline V gene sequence: CDR1 SGHTA, CDR2 FQGNSA. Trimming cost V 3 bases and J 4 bases, with 14 bases left between them. This CDR3 has 15 residues. DNA for the CDR3: TGTGCCAGCAGCTTTCGTTGGAGTGTGGCAGATACGCAGTATTTT. The encoded protein is CASSFRWSVADTQYF.